The T cell receptor beta chain under discussion was sequenced for a study of cytomegalovirus exposure and HLA in healthy donors (dated 2017 in TCRdb). The study in broad terms: An earlier analysis of about 560 of the donors reported 276 Gb of sequence data and 117 million unique TCR beta sequences obtained from approximately 180 million T cells. An early release covering roughly 600 HLA-typed donors comprised roughly 300 gigabases of sequencing data and approximately 85 million unique TCR sequences. Of the 300 to 500 genotyped donors, 80% to 90% were placed in the genetic ancestry cluster associated with self-reported Caucasian donors. The study aimed to test whether signatures of past pathogen exposure could be identified by cataloging public T cell receptors. The study used immunosequencing to profile the T cell repertoires of several hundred subjects and linked those repertoires to cytomegalovirus serostatus. Along with the approximately 700-subject first cohort, a separate validation cohort of over a hundred different subjects was used. High-throughput TCR immunosequencing, statistical association of individual TCRs with disease status, and machine learning were combined to predict cytomegalovirus infection status. A later analysis re-analyzed previously published TCR beta repertoires from 650 to 800 donors and added high-resolution HLA genotyping to study TCR occurrence patterns. Rather than drawing on any new phenotypic data, the later analysis identified candidate immune exposures from TCR beta sequences and the way those sequences occurred across donors. In an earlier analysis of 587 of the donors, high-throughput TCR beta sequencing was used to judge whether each TCR beta V gene segment behaved as functional or pseudogenic. Donor age, sex, ethnicity and CMV serostatus were collected together with the repertoire data. In a later genetic analysis, genome-wide SNP genotypes for about 55% of the roughly 700 donors were used, and that subset was treated as a discovery cohort. Every discovery cohort repertoire had been produced on one sequencing platform. HLA typing covered class I and class II loci at four-digit resolution. Typing coverage differed by locus: A, B, C, DRB1 and DQB1 were typed in about 629-630 donors, DQA1 in about 500, DPA1 in 606, and DPB1 in approximately 450. Roughly 5 DR-DQ haplotypes were handled as single units for association and clustering because linkage in the cohort was strong. On average, 235,054 unique TCR beta nucleotide sequences were sequenced per donor among a few hundred genotyped donors of the cohort, with roughly 20% of those sequences being non-productive.

The cohort was made up of under 800 healthy bone marrow donors. At the time of sampling, every cohort member was nominally healthy, though immune exposures that went unrecorded were likely present. The donor tested CMV seropositive and was one of the 289 seropositive cohort members. A peripheral blood sample was collected from each donor, and TCR beta sequencing was performed on peripheral blood mononuclear cells. Genomic DNA extraction from the blood cell samples was performed with the Qiagen DNeasy Blood Extraction Kit. What the work shows at the level of the full study, not this receptor alone: Most CMV-associated TCR beta chains appeared to be HLA-restricted in a later analysis, and the HLA associations seemed to be driven largely by CMV exposure. This cohort had only TCR beta chains sequenced, and the lack of alpha or paired-chain data limited which features could be detected. Cytomegalovirus status was reported to be diagnosed by the classifier with high specificity and sensitivity in both the original and validation cohorts. The sequencing pipeline was judged likely to have produced a cluster of highly shared sequence variants as a technical artifact. The authors suggested that the approach could potentially be extended to other disease states and immunological phenotypes. In a later analysis, TCR association rates were found to vary across HLA loci, with the most associated TCRs seen for DRB1 alleles and the fewest for HLA-C alleles. A few of the identified cytomegalovirus-associated TCR beta chains were confirmed in vitro to be specific for cytomegalovirus antigens. A further reported finding was that TCR beta sequences accurately predicted the HLA-A and HLA-B alleles for most subjects in the first cohort. Some IMGT-functional V segments, including TRBV6-2 and TRBV6-3, could not be distinguished by the 87-base-pair reads and were therefore excluded. The study gave a list of some 150 TCR beta chains associated with cytomegalovirus. Broadly in line with IMGT annotations, most TCR beta V segments showed up in productive rearrangements about 90% or about 30% of the time in an earlier analysis of approximately 640 of the donors. Most TCR sequences were observed very rarely across donors, whereas some public TCRs were present in many individuals. Because counts were too low, under 20 rarely observed V segments, including chromosome 9 orphons, were left out of the earlier analysis of 500 to 750 of the donors. In a later analysis, over 15,000 TCR beta sequences were associated with specific HLA alleles at a false discovery rate of 0.05. In a later analysis, HLA-associated TCR beta chains were found to be more clonally expanded and to have lower generation probabilities than equally common non-associated chains. The presence/absence analyses assumed that sequencing depth was roughly uniform across donors, and that assumption may not be true. Because HLA typing was unavailable for some donors at each locus, only the typed subset was used in association tests. The only immune exposure information available for the cohort was CMV serostatus. A later analysis reported that several top co-occurrence clusters appeared linked to parvovirus B19, influenza, CMV and Epstein-Barr virus. Strong co-occurrence of HLA alleles, especially DR and DQ, made assigning TCR associations to individual alleles difficult. According to a later genetic analysis, donors in an Asian-associated ancestry cluster had fewer N-insertions in productive TCRs than the roughly 670-donor mean. Linkage disequilibrium might explain the correlated functional status among segregating V segments, but an unknown experimental factor could not be excluded. An association between a missense DCLRE1C variant and V-gene and J-gene trimming of TCR beta chains was found in a later genetic analysis and replicated in an independent cohort.

A note on this clone: Its target antigen remains unknown. Per-base qualities were not stored, and no clone one base away is much larger.

Library preparation used the immunoSEQ multiplex PCR assay. A mixture of 60 forward primers for TCR Vbeta segments and 13 reverse primers for TCR Jbeta segments was used in the multiplex PCR. The CDR3 region of rearranged TCR beta genes was amplified from genomic DNA with a multiplex PCR assay. The amplified TCR beta libraries were sequenced on the Illumina HiSeq System as 87-base-pair reads. Per the original workflow: In a later analysis, about 80 million unique TCR beta chains were counted across the 690 or so repertoires, and roughly 9.9 million of these chains were shared by at least two donors. Raw reads were error-corrected and collapsed into unique sequences with a nearest-neighbor algorithm that merged closely related sequences to remove PCR and sequencing errors. To assign V, D and J gene segments, CDR3 sequences were aligned to IMGT reference sequences. For a sequence to be retained, a match of at least six nucleotides to both a V gene segment and a J gene segment was required. Rearrangements were classified as productive when the CDR3 lacked stop codons and remained in frame with V and J, and all other rearrangements were classified as non-productive. Following IMGT convention, CDR3 was defined as the stretch from the second conserved V-encoded cysteine up to the conserved J-encoded phenylalanine. Sequences without an unambiguous match to a single V gene segment were excluded from the earlier analysis of 450 to 750 of the donors. An earlier analysis of just under 600 of the donors called V segments functional above 56.7% productive rearrangements and segregating when the between-donor standard deviation exceeded 5%. A statistical classification framework was developed to diagnose cytomegalovirus status using the catalog of TCR beta chain sequences. V and J gene assignment, in a later analysis, came from comparing TCR nucleotide sequences with IMGT/GENE-DB human TR gene sequences. The TCRdist pipeline was used in a later analysis to assign CDR3 sequences and most-parsimonious VDJ recombination scenarios. A later analysis defined each TCR beta chain by its CDR3 amino acid sequence plus V-gene family, and excluded reads lacking a unique V-gene family. A later analysis removed 550 to 700 highly shared, low-generation-probability nucleotide sequences to deal with suspected cross-contamination and a sequencing artifact. In a later analysis, a clonal expansion index for each public chain was calculated from normalized within-repertoire ranks of inferred template counts. In a later analysis, generation probabilities were computed using a VDJ recombination model fitted to out-of-frame rearrangements, and the results were checked against IGoR. Hypergeometric tests were used in a later analysis to score TCR-TCR, TCR-HLA and TCR-CMV co-occurrence, with a repertoire-size bias correction applied to the TCR pairs. False discovery rates were estimated in a later analysis by permuting HLA or CMV assignments 20 times. In a later analysis, co-occurring TCRs were grouped with DBSCAN, and TCRdist sequence similarity was added when clustering was performed within HLA-allele-positive subsets. Co-occurrence clustering excluded repertoires with fewer than 30,000 or more than 120,000 public chains, plus five with anomalous nucleotide sharing. Sourced from immuneACCESS, this table was stored by TCRdb with only in-frame sequences that have V and J called. A share of the clones is absent; for the studies checked, an unresolved V gene accounts for under half, and the remainder has no known explanation. V and J calls and clone size come straight from that table; D and trimming were deduced from the DNA. The sample table holds 130,000 or so clones, of which less than 80% were seen once. Of the sample, around 6.6% falls within the top ten clones.

CDR1 MNHEY and CDR2 SMNVEV are derived from the germline V gene (reference sequence). The trim is 2 bases for V and 9 bases for J, with a gap of 23 bases between the germline ends. From cysteine to phenylalanine, the CDR3 is 18 amino acids long. Just the 54-base CDR3 DNA is kept, in frame starting at base 1. The chain is assembled from TRBV27 and TRBJ1-6; a confident D gene designation cannot be given. The TCR was taken from a man aged 40-55 years in good health and CMV-seropositive. The sequencing sample was made of PBMCs. The CDR3 reads CASSLVFVLQAPGSPLHF. The DNA sequence is as follows: TGTGCCAGCAGTTTAGTTTTCGTGTTGCAGGCGCCAGGTTCACCCCTCCACTTT.